This T cell receptor beta chain was documented in a study of cytomegalovirus exposure and HLA in healthy donors. From germline, CDR1 is MNHEY and CDR2 SVGAGI. There are 13 residues in the CDR3. V lost 5 bases and J lost 6, with 12 bases in between. The PCR had 60 Vbeta and 13 Jbeta primers. Using immunoSEQ multiplex PCR, the repertoire was profiled, and TCRdb retains in-frame clones only, with some absent. The sample holds about 120,000 clones, around three quarters seen once. This sequence was found in a man in his late teens or twenties in good health and CMV-seropositive. The chain uses TRBV6-5 and TRBJ2-3, with D maybe TRBD2 (7 bases). The sequenced sample consisted of PBMCs. The DNA for the CDR3 is TGTGCCAGCAGTCCCGGGGGGCTTGATACGCAGTATTTT. It translates to CASSPGGLDTQYF.